A single sample is the source of the 7 T cell receptor beta chains below, sequenced in a study of liver allograft versus peripheral blood T cells. Across the study: Intrahepatic T cell receptor repertoires from transplanted livers were compared against repertoires in recipients' peripheral blood.

TCRdb passed the reads through MiXCR, listing each CDR3 protein once. The sample has about 2,800 distinct CDR3 sequences, roughly 14% seen once; the top ten hold around 41%. These receptors all stem from a human patient who had a liver transplant. Some T cells may be graft donor cells.

A few counts support this clonotype. This may be a read error, as it is one base from a much larger clone. The chain employs TRBV6-1 and TRBJ2-6; D remains ambiguous. The CDR3 has 14 amino acids. CDR1 and CDR2 (germline): MNHNS, SASEGT. In nucleotides, the CDR3 is TGTGCCAGCCGCAGCAGCTCTGGGACCAACGTCCTGACTTTC. Protein sequence: CASRSSSGTNVLTF.

This clonotype was seen at least ten times. The CDR3 sequence: CASTRLAWDLYNEQFF. DNA of the CDR3: TGTGCCAGCACCCGACTAGCGTGGGACCTTTACAATGAGCAGTTCTTC. The chain combines TRBV6-1 with TRBJ2-1; 8 positions match TRBD2. V shed 7 bases, J shed 4 bases, and the junction held 12 bases outside the gene matches. CDR1 and CDR2 from the germline V gene are MNHNS and SASEGT. The CDR3 runs to 16 residues.

The V and J genes are TRBV30 and TRBJ1-5, with D tentatively TRBD1 (6 bases). The CDR3 has 14 residues. CDR1 and CDR2 (germline): GTSNPN, SVGIG (reference sequence). V was cut by 2 bases and J by 1 base, with 9 bases left in between. This CDR3 reads CAWSRGLSNQPQHF. CDR3 bases: TGTGCCTGGAGTAGGGGGTTGAGCAATCAGCCCCAGCATTTT. The full variable domain, with the rest looked up from reference TRBV30 and TRBJ1-5, is SQTIHQWPATLVQPVGSPLSLECTVEGTSNPNLYWYRQAAGRGLQLLFYSVGIGQISSEVPQNLSASRPQDRQFILSSKKLLLSDSGFYLCAWSRGLSNQPQHFGDGTRLSIL.

This clonotype was seen at least ten times. The chain couples TRBV25-1 to TRBJ1-1, with unresolved D. CDR3 length equals 15 residues. The ends were cut back, 2 bases at V and 4 bases at J, with 14 bases in the middle. In germline, CDR1 is MGHDK, CDR2 SYGVNS. CDR3 DNA sequence: TGTGCCAGCAGTGAAATCCAGTGGTCGGGCACTGAAGCTTTCTTT. Translating gives CASSEIQWSGTEAFF.

The table lists this clonotype with many counts. The V and J genes are TRBV6-2 or TRBV6-3 and TRBJ2-1; 8 nucleotides line up with TRBD2. The CDR3 is made up of 15 amino acids. The germline V gene encodes CDR1 MNHEY and CDR2 SVGEGT. With V trimmed by 3 bases and J by 9 bases, 10 bases remained unmatched. The CDR3 reads CASSYRLSGSTEQFF. CDR3 coding DNA: TGTGCCAGCAGTTATAGGTTAAGCGGGAGCACTGAGCAGTTCTTC.

This clonotype is deemed medium-sized. This rearrangement joins TRBV6-5 to TRBJ2-7; D call uncertain. Trimming took off 3 bases at V and 6 bases at J, with 15 bases between the two ends. This CDR3 has 14 residues. Per the germline V gene, CDR1 is MNHEY and CDR2 is SVGAGI. CDR3 sequence reads: CASSYLPDPGEQYF. Here the CDR3 DNA reads TGTGCCAGCAGTTATCTACCGGACCCGGGCGAGCAGTACTTC.

This clonotype was seen many times. This sequence joins TRBV6-1 and TRBJ2-1, with 11 bases aligning to TRBD2. CDR3 length: 15 residues. CDR1 is MNHNS, CDR2 SASEGT, per germline. The junction had 5 bases not matched to a gene; V was cut back by 2 bases and J by 8 bases. CDR3 region: CASSEYTSGSDEQFF. The CDR3 region has the DNA TGTGCCAGCAGTGAATATACTAGCGGGAGTGATGAGCAGTTCTTC.